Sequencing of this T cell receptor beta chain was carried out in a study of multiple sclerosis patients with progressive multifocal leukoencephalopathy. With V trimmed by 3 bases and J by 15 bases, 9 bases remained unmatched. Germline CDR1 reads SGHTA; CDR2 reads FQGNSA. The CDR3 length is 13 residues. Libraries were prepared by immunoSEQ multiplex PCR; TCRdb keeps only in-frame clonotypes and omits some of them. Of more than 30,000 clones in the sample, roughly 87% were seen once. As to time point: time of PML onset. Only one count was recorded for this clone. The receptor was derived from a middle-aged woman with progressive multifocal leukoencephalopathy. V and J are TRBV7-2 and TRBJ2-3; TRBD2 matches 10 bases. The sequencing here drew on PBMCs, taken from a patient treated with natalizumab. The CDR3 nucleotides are TGTGCCAGCAGCTTGGGTCTAGCGGGAGTCGTTTATTTT. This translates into CASSLGLAGVVYF. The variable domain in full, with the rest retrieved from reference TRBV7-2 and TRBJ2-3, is GAGVSQSPSNKVTEKGKDVELRCDPISGHTALYWYRQSLGQGLEFLIYFQGNSAPDKSGLPSDRFSAERTGGSVSTLTIQRTQQEDSAVYLCASSLGLAGVVYFGPGTRLTVL.